Here is one T cell receptor beta chain with its context. The data stem from a study of shared clonotypes between healthy human individuals. Trimming pared 3 bases from V and 0 bases from J, leaving 12 bases between. CDR3 length: 16 residues. In germline, CDR1 is SGHTA, CDR2 FQGNSA. Several immunoSEQ plates held equal portions of the genomic DNA taken from each subset. Method: immunoSEQ multiplex PCR; TCRdb's copy keeps in-frame clones and lacks some. The table has nearly 1,000,000 clones, approximately 76% seen once; the top ten hold over 1.3%. The gene calls are TRBV7-2 and TRBJ1-3, with D perhaps TRBD1 (5 bases). This TCR was recovered from a man between 18 and 35 years old in good health. The sample taken for sequencing was memory CD4+ T cells sorted from blood. As for subset: CD45RA-negative fraction. CDR3 in DNA: TGTGCCAGCAGCTTGCCGCCAGGGCTCTCTGGAAACACCATATATTTT. Its translation is CASSLPPGLSGNTIYF.